One and the same sample provided the 3 T cell receptor beta chains below, sequenced in a study of blood T cell repertoires in COVID-19. Some clones are missing from TCRdb's copy, which holds only in-frame ones; the method was immunoSEQ multiplex PCR. The sample holds tens of thousands of clones, around 81% seen once. Sequenced sample: peripheral blood. These receptors were obtained from a man between 50 and 59 years old with active COVID-19.

This clone was picked up a small number of times. One junction end does not reproduce the germline sequence, and a read error may be involved. The chain has TRBV4-1 and TRBJ1-6, with 9 bases lining up with TRBD1. Looked up from germline, CDR1 is MGHRA and CDR2 is YSYEKL. The length of the CDR3 is 18 residues. The CDR3 DNA is TGCGCCAGCAGCAAAGATTCAACAGGGGGCTTTGGTAATTCACCCCTCCACTTT. Amino acids: CASSKDSTGGFGNSPLHF.

J is TRBJ1-2 and V is TRBV5-6, with a weak D call TRBD1 (5 bases). CDR3 size: 13 residues. V was clipped by 4 bases and J by 7 bases, with 14 bases between them. The germline V gene encodes CDR1 SGHDT and CDR2 YYEEEE. CDR3 coding DNA: TGTGCCAGCAGCCCCACAGGCCAGGGTGGCTACACCTTC. This codes for CASSPTGQGGYTF.

This chain connects TRBV6-4 to TRBJ1-4; 12 nucleotides line up with TRBD1. Germline loops: CDR1 MRHNA, CDR2 SNTAGT. This CDR3 is 15 amino acids long. The J segment lost 7 bases and the V segment lost 4 bases, leaving 4 bases of the junction unmatched. This chain's CDR3 is CASSAGQGAGEKLFF. As DNA, the CDR3 is TGTGCCAGCAGTGCGGGACAGGGGGCTGGTGAAAAACTGTTTTTT.